This T cell receptor (beta chain) is from a study of PD-1 blockade in classical Hodgkin lymphoma. Clones were sequenced by immunoSEQ multiplex PCR, and TCRdb holds only the in-frame ones, with some missing. This table has approximately 110,000 clones, about 92% appearing once. Comments on this clone: The antigen remains unidentified.

Looked up from germline, CDR1 is SEHNR and CDR2 is FQNEAQ (reference sequence). Deletions cut 2 bases from V and 7 bases from J, with 6 bases between. The CDR3 is made up of 12 amino acids. The study, taken as a whole, reports: The drivers behind the repertoire differences, possibly disease activity or prior therapy, remain undefined. Complete responders showed a baseline diversity that resembled the diversity of newly diagnosed patients.

Time point: cycle 4 day 1 (C4D1), after about 6 weeks of nivolumab. Each and every patient relapsed after autologous stem cell transplantation, and patients got differing brentuximab vedotin exposure. Sequencing was performed on peripheral blood mononuclear cells (PBMCs), taken before the fourth cycle of nivolumab. The clonotype comes from a human donor with classical Hodgkin lymphoma. The chain is built from TRBV7-9 and TRBJ1-5, with D possibly TRBD1 on 5 matching bases. The chain's CDR3 is CASSLRDQPQHF. In DNA, the CDR3 is TGTGCCAGCAGCTTACGGGACCAGCCCCAGCATTTT.